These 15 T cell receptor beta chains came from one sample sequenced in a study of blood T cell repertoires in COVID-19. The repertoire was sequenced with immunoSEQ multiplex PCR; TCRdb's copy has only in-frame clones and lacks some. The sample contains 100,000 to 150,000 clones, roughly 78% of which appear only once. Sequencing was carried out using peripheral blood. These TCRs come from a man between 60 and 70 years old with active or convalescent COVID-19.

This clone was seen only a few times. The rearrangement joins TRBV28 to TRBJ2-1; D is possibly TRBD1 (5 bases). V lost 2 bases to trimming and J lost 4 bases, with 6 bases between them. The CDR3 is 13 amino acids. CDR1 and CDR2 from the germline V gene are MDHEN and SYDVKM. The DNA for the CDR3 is TGTGCCAGCAGTTTAGACAGTTACAATGAGCAGTTCTTC. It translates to CASSLDSYNEQFF.

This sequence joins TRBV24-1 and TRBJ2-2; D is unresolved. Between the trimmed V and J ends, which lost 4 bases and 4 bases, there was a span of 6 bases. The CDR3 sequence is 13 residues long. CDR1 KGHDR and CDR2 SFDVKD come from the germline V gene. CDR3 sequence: CATSDQFTGELFF. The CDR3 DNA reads TGTGCCACCAGTGACCAGTTCACCGGGGAGCTGTTTTTT.

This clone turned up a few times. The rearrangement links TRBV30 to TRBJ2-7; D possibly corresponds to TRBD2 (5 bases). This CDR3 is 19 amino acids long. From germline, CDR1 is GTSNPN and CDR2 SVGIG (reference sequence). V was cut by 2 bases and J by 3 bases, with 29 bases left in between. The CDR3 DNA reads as TGTGCCTGGAGTTCCCGGGGTGACGGTCCCGAATTTATAAACTACGAGCAGTACTTC. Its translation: CAWSSRGDGPEFINYEQYF.

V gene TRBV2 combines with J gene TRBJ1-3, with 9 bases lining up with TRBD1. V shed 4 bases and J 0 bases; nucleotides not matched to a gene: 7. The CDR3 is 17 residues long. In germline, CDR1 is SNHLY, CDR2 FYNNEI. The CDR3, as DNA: TGTGCCAGCAGTGGGGACAGGGCCTTTTCCTCTGGAAACACCATATATTTT. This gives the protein CASSGDRAFSSGNTIYF.

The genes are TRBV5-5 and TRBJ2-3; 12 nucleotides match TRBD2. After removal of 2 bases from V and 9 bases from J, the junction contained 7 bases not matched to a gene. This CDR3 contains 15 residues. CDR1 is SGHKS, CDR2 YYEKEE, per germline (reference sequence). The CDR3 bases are TGTGCCAGCAGCTTAGTAGCTAGCGGGAGGGGGACGCAGTATTTT. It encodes CASSLVASGRGTQYF.

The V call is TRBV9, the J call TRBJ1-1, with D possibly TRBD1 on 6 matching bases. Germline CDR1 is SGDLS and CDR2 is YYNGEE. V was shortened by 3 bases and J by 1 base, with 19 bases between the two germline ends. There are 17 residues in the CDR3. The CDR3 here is CASSAVAGGHPNTEAFF. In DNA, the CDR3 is TGTGCCAGCAGCGCGGTGGCGGGGGGACACCCGAACACTGAAGCTTTCTTT.

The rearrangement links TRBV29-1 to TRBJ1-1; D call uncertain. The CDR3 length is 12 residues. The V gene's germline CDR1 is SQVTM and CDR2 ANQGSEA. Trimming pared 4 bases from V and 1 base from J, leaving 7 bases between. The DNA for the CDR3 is TGCAGCGTTGTCACTTCGAACACTGAAGCTTTCTTT. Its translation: CSVVTSNTEAFF.

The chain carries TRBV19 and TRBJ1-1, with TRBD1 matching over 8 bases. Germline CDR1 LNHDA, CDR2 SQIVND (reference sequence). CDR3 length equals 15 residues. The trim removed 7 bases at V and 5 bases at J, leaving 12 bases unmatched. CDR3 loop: CASNRGTEGGTEAFF. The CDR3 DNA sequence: TGTGCCAGTAACAGGGGGACAGAGGGGGGTACTGAAGCTTTCTTT.

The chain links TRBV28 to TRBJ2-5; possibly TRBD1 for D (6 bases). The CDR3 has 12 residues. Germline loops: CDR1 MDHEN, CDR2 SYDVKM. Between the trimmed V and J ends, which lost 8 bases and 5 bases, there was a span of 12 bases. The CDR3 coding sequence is TGTGCCAGCGTCCAGAGGGGGGAGACCCAGTACTTC. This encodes CASVQRGETQYF.

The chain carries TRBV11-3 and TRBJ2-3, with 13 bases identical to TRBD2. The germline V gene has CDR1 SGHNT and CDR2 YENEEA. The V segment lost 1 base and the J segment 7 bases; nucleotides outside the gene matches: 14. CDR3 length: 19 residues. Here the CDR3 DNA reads TGTGCCAGCAGCTTAGCCGGGACTAGCGGGACTGGAAACTATCATACGCAGTATTTT. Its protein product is CASSLAGTSGTGNYHTQYF.

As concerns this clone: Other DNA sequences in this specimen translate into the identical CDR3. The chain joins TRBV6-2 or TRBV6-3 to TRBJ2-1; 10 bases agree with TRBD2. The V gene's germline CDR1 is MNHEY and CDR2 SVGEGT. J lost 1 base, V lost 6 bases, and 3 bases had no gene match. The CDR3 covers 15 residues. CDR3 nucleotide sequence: TGTGCCAGCAGCCTAGCGGGAGCTTCCTACAATGAGCAGTTCTTC. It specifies CASSLAGASYNEQFF.

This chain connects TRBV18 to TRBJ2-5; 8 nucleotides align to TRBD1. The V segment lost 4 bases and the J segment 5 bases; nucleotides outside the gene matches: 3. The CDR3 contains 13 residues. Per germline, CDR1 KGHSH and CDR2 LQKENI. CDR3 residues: CASSRAGGETQYF. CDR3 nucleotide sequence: TGTGCCAGCTCACGGGCAGGGGGCGAGACCCAGTACTTC.

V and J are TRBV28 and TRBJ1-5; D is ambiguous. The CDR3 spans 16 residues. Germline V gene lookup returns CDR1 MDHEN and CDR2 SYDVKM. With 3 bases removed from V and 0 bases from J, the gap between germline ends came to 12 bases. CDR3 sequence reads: CASSLVGGYSNQPQHF. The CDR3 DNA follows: TGTGCCAGCAGTTTGGTGGGAGGCTATAGCAATCAGCCCCAGCATTTT.

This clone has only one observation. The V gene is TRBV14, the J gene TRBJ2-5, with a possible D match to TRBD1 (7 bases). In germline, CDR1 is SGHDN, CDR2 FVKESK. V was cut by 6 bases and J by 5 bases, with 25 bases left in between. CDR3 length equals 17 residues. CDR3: CASSTRERGRLVETQYF. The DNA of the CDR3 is TGTGCCAGCAGTACCCGGGAGAGGGGGCGATTGGTTGAGACCCAGTACTTC.

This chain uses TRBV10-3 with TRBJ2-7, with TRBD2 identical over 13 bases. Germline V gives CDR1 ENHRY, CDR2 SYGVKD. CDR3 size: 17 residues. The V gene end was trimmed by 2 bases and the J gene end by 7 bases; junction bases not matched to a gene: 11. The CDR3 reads CAISEVLRTSGRGEQYF. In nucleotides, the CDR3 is TGTGCCATCAGTGAGGTTTTGAGGACTAGCGGGAGAGGGGAGCAGTACTTC.